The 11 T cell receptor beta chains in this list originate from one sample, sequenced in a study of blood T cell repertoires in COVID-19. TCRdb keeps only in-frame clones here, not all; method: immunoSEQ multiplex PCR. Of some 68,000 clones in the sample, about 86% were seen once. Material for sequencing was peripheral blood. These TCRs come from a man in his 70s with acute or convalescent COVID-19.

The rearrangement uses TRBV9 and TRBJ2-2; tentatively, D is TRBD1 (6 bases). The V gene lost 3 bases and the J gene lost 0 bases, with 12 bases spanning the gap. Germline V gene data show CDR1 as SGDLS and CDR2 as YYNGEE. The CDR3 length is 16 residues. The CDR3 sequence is CASSALGATNTGELFF. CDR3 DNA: TGTGCCAGCAGCGCCCTGGGGGCAACGAACACCGGGGAGCTGTTTTTT.

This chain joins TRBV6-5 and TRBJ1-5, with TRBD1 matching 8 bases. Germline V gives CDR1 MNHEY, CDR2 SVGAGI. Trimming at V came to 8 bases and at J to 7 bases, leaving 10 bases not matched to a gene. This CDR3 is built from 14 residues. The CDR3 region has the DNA TGTGCCAGCGGTTTCAGGGGGCTGGGCCAGCCCCAGCATTTT. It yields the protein CASGFRGLGQPQHF.

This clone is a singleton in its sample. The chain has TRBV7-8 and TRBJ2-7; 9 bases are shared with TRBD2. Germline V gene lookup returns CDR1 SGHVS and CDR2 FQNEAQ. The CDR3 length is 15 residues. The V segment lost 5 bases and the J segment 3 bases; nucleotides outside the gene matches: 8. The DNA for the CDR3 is TGTGCCAGCAGCCTACGACTAGCGGTCAACTACGAGCAGTACTTC. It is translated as CASSLRLAVNYEQYF.

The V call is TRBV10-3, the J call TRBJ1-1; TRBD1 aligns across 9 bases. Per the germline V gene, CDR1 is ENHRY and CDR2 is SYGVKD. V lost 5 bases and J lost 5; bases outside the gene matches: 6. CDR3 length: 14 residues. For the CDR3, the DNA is TGTGCCATCAGTTCCGGACAGGGGTCGACTGAAGCTTTCTTT. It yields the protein CAISSGQGSTEAFF.

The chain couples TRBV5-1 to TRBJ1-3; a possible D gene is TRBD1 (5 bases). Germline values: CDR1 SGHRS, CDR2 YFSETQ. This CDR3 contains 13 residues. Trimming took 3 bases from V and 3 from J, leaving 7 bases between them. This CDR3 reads CASSSGDGNTIYF. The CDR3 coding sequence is TGCGCCAGCAGCTCGGGGGATGGAAACACCATATATTTT. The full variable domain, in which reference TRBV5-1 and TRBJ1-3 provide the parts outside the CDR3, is KAGVTQTPRYLIKTRGQQVTLSCSPISGHRSVSWYQQTPGQGLQFLFEYFSETQRNKGNFPGRFSGRQFSNSRSEMNVSTLELGDSALYLCASSSGDGNTIYFGEGSWLTVV.

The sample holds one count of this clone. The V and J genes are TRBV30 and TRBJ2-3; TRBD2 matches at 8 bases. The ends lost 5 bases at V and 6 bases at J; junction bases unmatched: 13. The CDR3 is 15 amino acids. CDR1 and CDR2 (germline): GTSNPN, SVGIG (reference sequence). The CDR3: CAWGALAGPEDTQYF. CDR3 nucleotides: TGTGCCTGGGGCGCCCTAGCGGGCCCTGAGGATACGCAGTATTTT.

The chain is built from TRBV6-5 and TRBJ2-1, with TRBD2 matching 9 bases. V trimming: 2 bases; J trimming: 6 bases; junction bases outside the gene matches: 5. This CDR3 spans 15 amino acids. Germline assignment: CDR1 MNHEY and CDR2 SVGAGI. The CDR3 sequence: CASSYRVAGVNEQFF. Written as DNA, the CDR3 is TGTGCCAGCAGTTACAGGGTAGCGGGAGTCAATGAGCAGTTCTTC.

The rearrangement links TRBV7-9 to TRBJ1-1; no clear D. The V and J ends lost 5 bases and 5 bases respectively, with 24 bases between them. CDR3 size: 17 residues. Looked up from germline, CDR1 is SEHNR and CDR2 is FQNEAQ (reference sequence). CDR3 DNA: TGTGCCAGCAGCCCGACCGGCGGGCAGGTGGCGAGGACTGAAGCTTTCTTT. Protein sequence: CASSPTGGQVARTEAFF.

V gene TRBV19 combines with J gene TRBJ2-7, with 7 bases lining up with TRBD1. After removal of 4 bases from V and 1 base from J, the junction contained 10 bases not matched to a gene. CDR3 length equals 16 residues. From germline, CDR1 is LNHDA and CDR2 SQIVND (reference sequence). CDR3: CASSRRPGQQSYEQYF. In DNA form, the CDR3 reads TGTGCCAGTAGTAGAAGACCGGGACAGCAGTCCTACGAGCAGTACTTC. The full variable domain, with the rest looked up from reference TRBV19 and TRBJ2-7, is DGGITQSPKYLFRKEGQNVTLSCEQNLNHDAMYWYRQDPGQGLRLIYYSQIVNDFQKGDIAEGYSVSREKKESFPLTVTSAQKNPTAFYLCASSRRPGQQSYEQYFGPGTRLTVT.

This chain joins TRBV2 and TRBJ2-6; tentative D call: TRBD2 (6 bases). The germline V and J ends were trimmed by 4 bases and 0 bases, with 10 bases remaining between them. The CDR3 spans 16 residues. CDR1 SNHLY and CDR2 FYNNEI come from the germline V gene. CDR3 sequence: CASSAWRGSGANVLTF. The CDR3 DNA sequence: TGTGCCAGCAGTGCGTGGCGGGGCTCTGGGGCCAACGTCCTGACTTTC.

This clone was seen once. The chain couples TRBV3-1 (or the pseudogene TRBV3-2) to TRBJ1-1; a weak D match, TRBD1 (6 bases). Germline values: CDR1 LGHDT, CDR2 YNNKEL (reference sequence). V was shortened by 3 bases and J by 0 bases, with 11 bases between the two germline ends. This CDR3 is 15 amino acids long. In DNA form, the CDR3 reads TGTGCCAGCAGCCACGTCAGGGGTATGAACACTGAAGCTTTCTTT. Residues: CASSHVRGMNTEAFF.